This paragraph covers one TCR beta chain sequence. Profiled with immunoSEQ multiplex PCR; TCRdb holds only in-frame clones, not every one. The data show around 150,000 clones, with around four fifths seen just once and approximately 9.9% held by the top ten. This sample is drawn from a study of blood T cell repertoires in COVID-19. Study-wide background: PBMCs, B-cell-depleted T cells, or T cells were the source of the cDNA or gDNA that made up the material.

This receptor was taken from a man aged 55 to 70 who had recovered from COVID-19. Sample: peripheral blood.

The CDR3 DNA follows: TGTGCCAGCAGTTACTCGTCAGGACTCCCAATCGGGGAGCTGTTTTTT. Protein product: CASSYSSGLPIGELFF. This rearrangement joins TRBV6-2 or TRBV6-3 to TRBJ2-2; weak D call: TRBD2 (5 bases). Between the trimmed V and J ends, which lost 0 bases and 7 bases, there was a span of 15 bases. CDR1 and CDR2 (germline): MNHEY, SVGEGT. This CDR3 has 16 residues.